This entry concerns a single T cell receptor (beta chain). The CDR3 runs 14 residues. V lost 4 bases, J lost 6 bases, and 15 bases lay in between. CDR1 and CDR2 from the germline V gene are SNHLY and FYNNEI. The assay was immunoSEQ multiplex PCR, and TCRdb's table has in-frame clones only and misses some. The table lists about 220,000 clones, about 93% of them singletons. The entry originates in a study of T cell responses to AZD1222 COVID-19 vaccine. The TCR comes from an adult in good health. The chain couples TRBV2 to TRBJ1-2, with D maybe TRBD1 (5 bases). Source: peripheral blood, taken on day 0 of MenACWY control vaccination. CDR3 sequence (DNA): TGTGCCAGCAGTGCTAGCCAGGGAGGCGATGGCTACACCTTC. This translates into CASSASQGGDGYTF.